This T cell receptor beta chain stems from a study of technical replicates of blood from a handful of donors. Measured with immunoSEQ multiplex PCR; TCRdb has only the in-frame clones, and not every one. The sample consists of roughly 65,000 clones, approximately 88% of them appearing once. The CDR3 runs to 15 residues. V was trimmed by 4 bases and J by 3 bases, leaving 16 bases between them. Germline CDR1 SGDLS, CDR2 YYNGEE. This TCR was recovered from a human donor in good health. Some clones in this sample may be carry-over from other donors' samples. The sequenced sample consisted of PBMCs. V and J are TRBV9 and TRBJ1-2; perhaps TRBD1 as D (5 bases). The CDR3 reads CASSPLRAPHYGYTF. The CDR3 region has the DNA TGTGCCAGCAGCCCACTCAGGGCACCCCACTATGGCTACACCTTC.